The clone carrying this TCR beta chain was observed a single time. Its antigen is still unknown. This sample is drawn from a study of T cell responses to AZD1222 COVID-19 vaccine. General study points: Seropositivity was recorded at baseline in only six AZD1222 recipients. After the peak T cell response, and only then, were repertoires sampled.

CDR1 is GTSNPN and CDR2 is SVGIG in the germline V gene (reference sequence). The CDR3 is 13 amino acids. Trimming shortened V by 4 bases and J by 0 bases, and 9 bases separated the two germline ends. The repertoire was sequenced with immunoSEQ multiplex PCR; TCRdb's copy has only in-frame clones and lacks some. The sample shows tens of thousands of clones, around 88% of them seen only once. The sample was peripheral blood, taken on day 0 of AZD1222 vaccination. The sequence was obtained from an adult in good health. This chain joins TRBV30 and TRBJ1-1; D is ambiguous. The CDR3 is CAWMAEMNTEAFF. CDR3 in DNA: TGTGCCTGGATGGCGGAGATGAACACTGAAGCTTTCTTT. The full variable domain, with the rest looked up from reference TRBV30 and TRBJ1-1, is SQTIHQWPATLVQPVGSPLSLECTVEGTSNPNLYWYRQAAGRGLQLLFYSVGIGQISSEVPQNLSASRPQDRQFILSSKKLLLSDSGFYLCAWMAEMNTEAFFGQGTRLTVV.